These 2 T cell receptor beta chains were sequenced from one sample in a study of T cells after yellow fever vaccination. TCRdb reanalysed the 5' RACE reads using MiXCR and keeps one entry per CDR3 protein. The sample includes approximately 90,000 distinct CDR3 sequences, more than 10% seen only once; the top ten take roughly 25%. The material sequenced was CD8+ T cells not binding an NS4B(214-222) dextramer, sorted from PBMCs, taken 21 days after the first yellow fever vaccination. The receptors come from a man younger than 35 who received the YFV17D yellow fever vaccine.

DNA of the CDR3: TGTGCCAGCAGCCCGACAGAGTCCTACGAGCAGTACTTC. Protein product: CASSPTESYEQYF. The rearrangement uses TRBV13 and TRBJ2-7; TRBD1 is a possible D gene (5 bases). V was pared by 5 bases and J by 1 base, with 9 bases between. The CDR3 consists of 13 residues. Germline assignment: CDR1 PRHDT and CDR2 FYEKMQ (reference sequence).

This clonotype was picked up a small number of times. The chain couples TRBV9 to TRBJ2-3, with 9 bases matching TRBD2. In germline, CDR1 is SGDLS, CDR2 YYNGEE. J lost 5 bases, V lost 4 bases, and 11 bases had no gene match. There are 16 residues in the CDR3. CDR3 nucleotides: TGTGCCAGCAGCTCCCGGGGGCGGGGGGGCCGAGATACGCAGTATTTT. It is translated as CASSSRGRGGRDTQYF. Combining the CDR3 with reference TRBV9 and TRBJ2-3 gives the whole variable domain DSGVTQTPKHLITATGQRVTLRCSPRSGDLSVYWYQQSLDQGLQFLIQYYNGEERAKGNILERFSAQQFPDLHSELNLSSLELGDSALYFCASSSRGRGGRDTQYFGPGTRLTVL.